This T cell receptor (beta chain) was obtained from a study of blood T cell repertoires in COVID-19. The CDR3 spans 14 residues. Germline CDR1 reads SGHRS; CDR2 reads YFSETQ. V lost 2 bases, J lost 5 bases, and 5 bases stayed unmatched. How the authors handled the data: Amplified reference gene primers provided the basis for estimating nucleated cell counts. TCRdb's table, derived via immunoSEQ multiplex PCR, lists solely in-frame clones and lacks some. V and J calls plus clone size are reproduced from that table; the DNA served to infer D and trimming. The table lists about 200,000 clones, 70% to 85% of them singletons. Individuals drawn from 24 US areas were about 18 to 100 years old. In assigning cohorts, the study relied on participant-reported clinical history. What the recovered Cohort 3 donors had was two negative PCRs, clearance, or symptom resolution.

The chain uses TRBV5-1 and TRBJ2-5, with TRBD2 matching over 8 bases. Sequenced material: PBMCs or T cells enriched from blood (not recorded which). The sequence was obtained from a man aged 40-49 years who had recovered from COVID-19. This CDR3 is CASSFDSGTETQYF. The CDR3, as DNA: TGCGCCAGCAGCTTTGATAGCGGGACGGAGACCCAGTACTTC.